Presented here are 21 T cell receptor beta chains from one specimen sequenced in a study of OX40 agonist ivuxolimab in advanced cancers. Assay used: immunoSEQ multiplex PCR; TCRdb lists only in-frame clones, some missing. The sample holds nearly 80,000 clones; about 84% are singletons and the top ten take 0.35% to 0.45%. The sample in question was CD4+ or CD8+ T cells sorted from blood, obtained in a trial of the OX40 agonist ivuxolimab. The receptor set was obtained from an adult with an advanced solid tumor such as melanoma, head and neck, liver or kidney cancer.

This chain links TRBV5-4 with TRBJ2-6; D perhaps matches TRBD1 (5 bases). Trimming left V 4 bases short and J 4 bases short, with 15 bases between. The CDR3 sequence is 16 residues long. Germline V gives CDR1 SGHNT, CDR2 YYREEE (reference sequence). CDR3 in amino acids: CASSPLTVLGANVLTF. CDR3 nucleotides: TGTGCCAGCAGCCCATTGACAGTCCTAGGGGCCAACGTCCTGACTTTC.

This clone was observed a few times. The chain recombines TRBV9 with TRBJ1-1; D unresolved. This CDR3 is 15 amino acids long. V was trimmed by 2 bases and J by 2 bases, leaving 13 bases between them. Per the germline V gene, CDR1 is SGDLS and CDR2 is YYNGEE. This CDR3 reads CASSVLDGHNTEAFF. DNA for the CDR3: TGTGCCAGCAGCGTCCTAGACGGGCATAACACTGAAGCTTTCTTT.

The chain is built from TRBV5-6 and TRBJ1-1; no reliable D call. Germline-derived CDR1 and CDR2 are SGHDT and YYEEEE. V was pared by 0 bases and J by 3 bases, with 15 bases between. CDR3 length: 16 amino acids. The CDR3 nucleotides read TGTGCCAGCAGCTTGGTAGCATCACTGGCTCACACTGAAGCTTTCTTT. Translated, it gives CASSLVASLAHTEAFF.

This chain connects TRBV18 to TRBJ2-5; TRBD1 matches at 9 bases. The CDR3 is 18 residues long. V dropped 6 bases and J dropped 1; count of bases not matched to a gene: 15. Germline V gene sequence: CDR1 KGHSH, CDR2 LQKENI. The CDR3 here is CASSLTPPTGGFQETQYF. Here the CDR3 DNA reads TGTGCCAGCTCCCTCACCCCGCCGACAGGGGGTTTCCAAGAGACCCAGTACTTC.

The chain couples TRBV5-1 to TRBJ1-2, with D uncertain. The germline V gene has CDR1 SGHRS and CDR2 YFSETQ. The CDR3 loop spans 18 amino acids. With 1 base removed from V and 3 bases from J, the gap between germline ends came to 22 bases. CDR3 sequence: CASSLSFTGIPGDYGYTF. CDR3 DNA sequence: TGCGCCAGCAGCTTGTCGTTTACCGGGATCCCAGGTGACTATGGCTACACCTTC.

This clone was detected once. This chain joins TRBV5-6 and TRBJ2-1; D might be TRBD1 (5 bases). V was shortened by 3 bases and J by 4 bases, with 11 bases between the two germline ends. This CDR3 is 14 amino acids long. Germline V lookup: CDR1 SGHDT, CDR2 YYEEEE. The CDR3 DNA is TGTGCCAGCAGCTCCTTTACAGGTTACAATGAGCAGTTCTTC. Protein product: CASSSFTGYNEQFF.

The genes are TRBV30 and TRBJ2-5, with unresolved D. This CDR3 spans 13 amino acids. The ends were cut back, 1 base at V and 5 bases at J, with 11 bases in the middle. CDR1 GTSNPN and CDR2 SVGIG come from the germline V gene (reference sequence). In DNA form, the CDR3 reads TGTGCCTGGAGTGCCCCATCCCCGGAGACCCAGTACTTC. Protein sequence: CAWSAPSPETQYF.

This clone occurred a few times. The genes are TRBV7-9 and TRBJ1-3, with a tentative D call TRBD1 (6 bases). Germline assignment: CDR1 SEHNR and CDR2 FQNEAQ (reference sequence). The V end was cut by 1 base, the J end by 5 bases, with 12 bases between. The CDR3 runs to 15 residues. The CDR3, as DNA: TGTGCCAGCAGCTTAGAACGACAGGCCAGAAACACCATATATTTT. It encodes CASSLERQARNTIYF. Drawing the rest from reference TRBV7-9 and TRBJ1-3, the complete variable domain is DTGVSQNPRHKITKRGQNVTFRCDPISEHNRLYWYRQTLGQGPEFLTYFQNEAQLEKSRLLSDRFSAERPKGSFSTLEIQRTEQGDSAMYLCASSLERQARNTIYFGEGSWLTVV.

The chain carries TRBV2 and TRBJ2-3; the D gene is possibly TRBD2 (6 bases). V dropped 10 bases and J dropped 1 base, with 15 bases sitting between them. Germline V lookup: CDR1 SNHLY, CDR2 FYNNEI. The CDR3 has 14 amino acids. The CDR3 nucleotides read TGTGCCACCAGGGTTGGCGGGGGCACAGATACGCAGTATTTT. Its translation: CATRVGGGTDTQYF.

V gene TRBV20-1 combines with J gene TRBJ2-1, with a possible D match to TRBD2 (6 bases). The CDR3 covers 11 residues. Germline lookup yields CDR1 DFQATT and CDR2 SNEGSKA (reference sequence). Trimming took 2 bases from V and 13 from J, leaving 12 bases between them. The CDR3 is CSARRDSPQFF. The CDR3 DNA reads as TGCAGTGCTAGAAGGGACTCCCCACAGTTCTTC.

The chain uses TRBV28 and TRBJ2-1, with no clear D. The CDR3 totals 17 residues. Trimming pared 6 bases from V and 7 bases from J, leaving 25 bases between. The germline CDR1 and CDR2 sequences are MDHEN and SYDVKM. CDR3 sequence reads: CASSSPLGQVGGNEQFF. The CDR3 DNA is TGTGCCAGCAGCTCACCCCTAGGGCAGGTTGGTGGAAATGAGCAGTTCTTC.

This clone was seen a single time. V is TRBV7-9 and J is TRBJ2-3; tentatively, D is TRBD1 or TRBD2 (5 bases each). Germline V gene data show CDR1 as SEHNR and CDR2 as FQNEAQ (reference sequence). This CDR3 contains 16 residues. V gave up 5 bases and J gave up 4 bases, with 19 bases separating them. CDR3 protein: CASSRGTSMESDTQYF. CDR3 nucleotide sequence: TGTGCCAGCAGCCGTGGGACCTCAATGGAATCAGATACGCAGTATTTT.

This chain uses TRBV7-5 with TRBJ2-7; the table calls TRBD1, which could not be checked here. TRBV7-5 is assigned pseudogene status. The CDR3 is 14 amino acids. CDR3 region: CVRSFSRGRYEQYF. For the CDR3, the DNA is TGTGTCAGAAGCTTTTCCAGGGGTAGGTACGAGCAGTACTTC.

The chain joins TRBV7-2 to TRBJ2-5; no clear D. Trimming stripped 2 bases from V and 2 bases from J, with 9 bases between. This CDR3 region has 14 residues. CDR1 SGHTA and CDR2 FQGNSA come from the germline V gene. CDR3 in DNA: TGTGCCAGCAGCTTAATCCCAGTTCAAGAGACCCAGTACTTC. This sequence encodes CASSLIPVQETQYF.

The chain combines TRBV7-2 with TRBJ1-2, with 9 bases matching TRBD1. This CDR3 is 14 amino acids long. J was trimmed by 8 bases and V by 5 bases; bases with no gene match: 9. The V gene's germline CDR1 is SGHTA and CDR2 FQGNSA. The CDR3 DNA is TGTGCCAGCAGCAAGCGGGACAGGGCTACGGGCTACACCTTC. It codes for CASSKRDRATGYTF. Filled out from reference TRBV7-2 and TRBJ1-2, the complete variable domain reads GAGVSQSPSNKVTEKGKDVELRCDPISGHTALYWYRQSLGQGLEFLIYFQGNSAPDKSGLPSDRFSAERTGGSVSTLTIQRTQQEDSAVYLCASSKRDRATGYTFGSGTRLTVV.

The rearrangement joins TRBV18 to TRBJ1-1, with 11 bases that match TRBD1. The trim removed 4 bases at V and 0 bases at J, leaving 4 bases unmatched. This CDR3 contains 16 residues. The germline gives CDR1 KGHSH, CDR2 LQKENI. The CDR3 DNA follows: TGTGCCAGCTCACGGGGGACAGGGGGACTGAACACTGAAGCTTTCTTT. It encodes CASSRGTGGLNTEAFF.

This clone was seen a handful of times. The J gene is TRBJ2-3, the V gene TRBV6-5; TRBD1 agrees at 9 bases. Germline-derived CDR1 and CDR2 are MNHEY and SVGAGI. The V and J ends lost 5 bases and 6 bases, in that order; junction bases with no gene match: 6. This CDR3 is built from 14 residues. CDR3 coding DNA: TGTGCCAGCAGTAGTACAGGGGGCAAGGATACGCAGTATTTT. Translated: CASSSTGGKDTQYF.

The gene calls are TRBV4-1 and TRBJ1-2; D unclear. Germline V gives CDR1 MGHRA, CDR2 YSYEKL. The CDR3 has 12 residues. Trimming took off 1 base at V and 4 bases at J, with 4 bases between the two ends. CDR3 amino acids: CASSQGAYGYTF. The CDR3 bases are TGCGCCAGCAGCCAAGGGGCCTATGGCTACACCTTC.

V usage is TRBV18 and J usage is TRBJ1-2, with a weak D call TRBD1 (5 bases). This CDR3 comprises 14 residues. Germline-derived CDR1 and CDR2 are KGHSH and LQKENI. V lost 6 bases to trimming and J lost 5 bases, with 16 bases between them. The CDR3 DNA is TGTGCCAGCTCGCTGTCCGGGACGGATTATGGCTACACCTTC. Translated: CASSLSGTDYGYTF.

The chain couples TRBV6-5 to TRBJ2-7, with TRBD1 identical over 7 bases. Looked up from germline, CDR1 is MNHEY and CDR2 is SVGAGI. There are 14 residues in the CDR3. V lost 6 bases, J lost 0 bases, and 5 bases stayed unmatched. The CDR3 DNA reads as TGTGCCAGCAGGAGGACAGGTGTCTCCTACGAGCAGTACGTC. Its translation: CASRRTGVSYEQYV.

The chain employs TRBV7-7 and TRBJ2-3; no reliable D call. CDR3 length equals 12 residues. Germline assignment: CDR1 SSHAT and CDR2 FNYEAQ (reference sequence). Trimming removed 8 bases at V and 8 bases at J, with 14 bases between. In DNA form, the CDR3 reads TGTGCCAGCGCCCCACCCGTGGGTACGCAGTATTTT. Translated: CASAPPVGTQYF.